The 7 T cell receptor beta chains presented below share a single source sample, sequenced in a study of control samples from healthy donors and cancer patients. TCRdb keeps only in-frame clones here, not all; method: immunoSEQ multiplex PCR. The sample has roughly 88,000 clones, more than 85% seen once. The sequenced sample was blood. Receptor source: a woman aged 25 to 45 in good health.

This chain links TRBV6-2 or TRBV6-3 with TRBJ1-4; 9 bases line up with TRBD1. Germline CDR1 is MNHEY and CDR2 is SVGEGT. The V segment lost 6 bases and the J segment 8 bases; nucleotides outside the gene matches: 13. This CDR3 contains 16 residues. The CDR3 DNA sequence: TGTGCCAGCAGCACCTACCGTACAGGGGGCGACGAAAAACTGTTTTTT. Residues: CASSTYRTGGDEKLFF.

This chain links TRBV2 with TRBJ2-1; weak D call: TRBD2 (5 bases). CDR1 SNHLY and CDR2 FYNNEI come from the germline V gene. Trimming took 7 bases from V and 4 from J, leaving 11 bases between them. This CDR3 has 13 residues. The CDR3 DNA is TGTGCCAGCATAAGCGGCGGGTACAATGAGCAGTTCTTC. This sequence encodes CASISGGYNEQFF.

The chain combines TRBV29-1 with TRBJ2-7; no clear D gene. The CDR3 runs to 13 residues. Trimming took off 1 base at V and 2 bases at J, with 9 bases between the two ends. Germline assignment: CDR1 SQVTM and CDR2 ANQGSEA. In nucleotides, the CDR3 is TGCAGCGTTGAAGCCGGTGGGCCCTACGAGCAGTACTTC. Its translation is CSVEAGGPYEQYF.

J is TRBJ1-6 and V is TRBV6-5, with D unclear. With 6 bases removed from V and 0 bases from J, the gap between germline ends came to 9 bases. This CDR3 spans 15 amino acids. CDR1 and CDR2 (germline): MNHEY, SVGAGI. The CDR3 protein is CASSDIYSYNSPLHF. CDR3 DNA: TGTGCCAGCAGCGACATCTACTCCTATAATTCACCCCTCCACTTT.

The chain is built from TRBV2 and TRBJ1-1, with D perhaps matching TRBD1 (5 bases). Between the trimmed V and J ends, which lost 7 bases and 6 bases, there was a span of 12 bases. Per the germline V gene, CDR1 is SNHLY and CDR2 is FYNNEI. The CDR3 runs 12 residues. The CDR3 here is CASNQGRAEAFF. CDR3 nucleotide sequence: TGTGCCAGCAATCAGGGCCGCGCTGAAGCTTTCTTT.

The chain couples TRBV10-3 to TRBJ1-1, with D possibly being TRBD1 (5 bases). Germline V lookup: CDR1 ENHRY, CDR2 SYGVKD. V was cut by 8 bases and J by 4 bases, with 23 bases left in between. This CDR3 has 16 residues. The CDR3 region is CAIAPAITGWATEAFF. CDR3 DNA: TGTGCCATCGCCCCTGCGATCACAGGTTGGGCCACTGAAGCTTTCTTT.

This rearrangement joins TRBV27 to TRBJ1-2, with D tentatively TRBD1 (6 bases). CDR3 length equals 14 residues. Germline CDR1 reads MNHEY; CDR2 reads SMNVEV (reference sequence). Trimming cost V 2 bases and J 4 bases, with 11 bases left between them. The CDR3 coding sequence is TGTGCCAGCAGTTTACGAGGGGGTGGCTATGGCTACACCTTC. It codes for CASSLRGGGYGYTF.